One and the same sample provided the 31 T cell receptor beta chains below, sequenced in a study of T cells expressing NK-cell markers. After re-calling the 5' RACE reads, TCRdb lists one entry per CDR3 protein, DNA absent. This sample contains a few hundred thousand distinct CDR3 sequences. The sequenced sample was blood T cells: a sorted CD56 or NKG2C T cell subset, CD4+ or CD8+ T cells, or bulk PBMC T cells (not recorded which). These receptors were taken from a man in his late teens or twenties in good health.

This chain links TRBV4-2 with TRBJ2-7. Germline CDR1 LGHNA, CDR2 YNFKEQ. CDR3 length equals 13 residues. This CDR3 reads CASSQDLFGEQYF.

The chain employs TRBV12-3 or TRBV12-4 and TRBJ1-5. This CDR3 is 15 amino acids long. CDR3 sequence reads: CASSLRAIRNQPQHF.

The gene calls are TRBV2 and TRBJ2-2. Germline V lookup: CDR1 SNHLY, CDR2 FYNNEI. The CDR3 runs to 12 residues. The chain's CDR3 is CASSAGTGELFF.

The rearrangement links TRBV10-3 to TRBJ2-1; without DNA, the TCRdb call of TRBD2 cannot be checked. Germline V gene sequence: CDR1 ENHRY, CDR2 SYGVKD. There are 14 residues in the CDR3. The CDR3 reads CAISPTGTSGLEFF.

The rearrangement joins TRBV4-1 to TRBJ2-2. This CDR3 has 13 residues. Germline values: CDR1 MGHRA, CDR2 YSYEKL. The CDR3 protein is CASSQDHTGELFF.

The genes are TRBV20-1 and TRBJ2-6; as DNA is missing, the TRBD2 call by TCRdb cannot be tested. This CDR3 has 15 residues. Germline values: CDR1 DFQATT, CDR2 SNEGSKA (reference sequence). CDR3 residues: CSAIAGAGGANVLTF.

This chain uses TRBV5-6 with TRBJ2-3. Germline assignment: CDR1 SGHDT and CDR2 YYEEEE. The CDR3 covers 13 residues. The chain's CDR3 is CASSLDVADTQYF.

The gene calls are TRBV29-1 and TRBJ2-3; TCRdb proposes TRBD2, but this gene call is untestable without DNA. In germline, CDR1 is SQVTM, CDR2 ANQGSEA. This CDR3 region has 13 residues. CDR3 in amino acids: CSVALAGGNTQYF.

This chain connects TRBV29-1 to TRBJ1-1; without DNA, the TCRdb call of TRBD1 cannot be checked. The CDR3 has 14 residues. In germline, CDR1 is SQVTM, CDR2 ANQGSEA. The CDR3: CSVKLDRGVAVAFF.

The J gene is TRBJ1-5, the V gene TRBV7-9. The CDR3 consists of 12 residues. From germline, CDR1 is SEHNR and CDR2 FQNEAQ (reference sequence). The chain's CDR3 is CASSSSLWPQHF. The full variable domain, its missing parts supplied by reference TRBV7-9 and TRBJ1-5, is DTGVSQNPRHKITKRGQNVTFRCDPISEHNRLYWYRQTLGQGPEFLTYFQNEAQLEKSRLLSDRFSAERPKGSFSTLEIQRTEQGDSAMYLCASSSSLWPQHFGDGTRLSIL.

The chain couples TRBV6-2 or TRBV6-3 to TRBJ1-1; TCRdb reports TRBD1, a call that lacks DNA to check it against. This CDR3 is built from 14 residues. In germline, CDR1 is MNHEY, CDR2 SVGEGT. The CDR3 loop is CASTQGGLDTEAFF.

CDR3 sequence: CSALSGRNSNEQFF. V usage is TRBV20-1 and J usage is TRBJ2-1; no DNA is available, so the TRBD2 call from TCRdb remains unchecked. This CDR3 region has 14 residues. The germline V gene has CDR1 DFQATT and CDR2 SNEGSKA (reference sequence).

This chain connects TRBV24-1 to TRBJ2-5; TCRdb's D gene call, TRBD2, goes unchecked for lack of DNA. The CDR3 runs to 15 residues. Germline assignment: CDR1 KGHDR and CDR2 SFDVKD. CDR3 in amino acids: CATSDLGTSQETQYF.

This chain uses TRBV10-3 with TRBJ2-3; TCRdb designates TRBD1, a call that cannot be tested without DNA. This CDR3 has 14 residues. CDR1 and CDR2 from the germline V gene are ENHRY and SYGVKD. The CDR3 spells CAVRKGGGTDTQYF.

The CDR3 region is CAISESQGASEQFF. The J gene is TRBJ2-1, the V gene TRBV10-3; TCRdb's assignment of TRBD1 cannot be checked, as there is no DNA. CDR3 length: 14 amino acids. Germline V gives CDR1 ENHRY, CDR2 SYGVKD.

CDR3 protein: CASSLRHTGELFF. The genes are TRBV7-2 and TRBJ2-2. The CDR3 consists of 13 residues. Germline V lookup: CDR1 SGHTA, CDR2 FQGNSA.

J is TRBJ1-1 and V is TRBV4-1; checking the TCRdb D call of TRBD1 is not possible without DNA. The CDR3 consists of 13 residues. Germline V gene lookup returns CDR1 MGHRA and CDR2 YSYEKL. CDR3: CASSTLAGTEAFF.

The chain is built from TRBV12-3 or TRBV12-4 and TRBJ2-1; absent DNA, TCRdb's TRBD1 call cannot be checked. CDR3 length equals 11 residues. The CDR3 region is CASQEAGEQFF.

The chain carries TRBV29-1 and TRBJ2-2; TCRdb indicates TRBD2, and absent DNA this call remains unverified. Germline lookup yields CDR1 SQVTM and CDR2 ANQGSEA. The CDR3 runs 15 residues. The CDR3 protein is CSVGRTGANTGELFF.

J is TRBJ1-1 and V is TRBV12-3 or TRBV12-4. This CDR3 is built from 13 residues. CDR3: CATGDLVLAEAFF.

This chain uses TRBV6-2 or TRBV6-3 with TRBJ2-1; TCRdb selects TRBD1, and the lack of DNA leaves this call unchecked. The V gene's germline CDR1 is MNHEY and CDR2 SVGEGT. The CDR3 has 12 residues. This chain's CDR3 is CASKTTGERQFF.

The V and J genes are TRBV20-1 and TRBJ1-2; TCRdb designates TRBD1, a call that cannot be tested without DNA. Germline CDR1 reads DFQATT; CDR2 reads SNEGSKA (reference sequence). This CDR3 is 14 amino acids long. This CDR3 reads CSAHQGNGIYGYTF.

The chain uses TRBV25-1 and TRBJ2-7; no DNA is available, so the TRBD2 call from TCRdb remains unchecked. Germline V CDR1 and CDR2: MGHDK, SYGVNS. The CDR3 spans 14 residues. This CDR3 reads CASSKTSGTYEQYF.

CDR3 residues: CASSHDQGAQGNTIYF. The chain carries TRBV4-2 and TRBJ1-3; lacking DNA, the TRBD1 call made by TCRdb goes unchecked. CDR1 is LGHNA, CDR2 YNFKEQ, per germline. The CDR3 loop spans 16 amino acids.

V gene TRBV29-1 combines with J gene TRBJ2-7; as DNA is missing, the TRBD1 call by TCRdb cannot be tested. Germline values: CDR1 SQVTM, CDR2 ANQGSEA. CDR3 length equals 14 residues. CDR3 amino acids: CSATGTGSSYEQYF.

This chain uses TRBV10-3 with TRBJ2-1; checking the TCRdb D call of TRBD2 is not possible without DNA. Germline V CDR1 and CDR2: ENHRY, SYGVKD. This CDR3 has 15 residues. The CDR3 protein is CAISGAAGGYNEQFF.

The chain combines TRBV6-5 with TRBJ1-2. CDR3 length: 19 residues. Looked up from germline, CDR1 is MNHEY and CDR2 is SVGAGI. The CDR3 region is CASSYSAGRVGVGGYGYTF.

This CDR3 reads CASSQETGRGNTIYF. The chain recombines TRBV3-1 with TRBJ1-3; the D call of TRBD1 rests on TCRdb alone, since no DNA is present to check it. Germline-derived CDR1 and CDR2 are LGHDT and YNNKEL (reference sequence). The CDR3 covers 15 residues.

This rearrangement joins TRBV11-3 to TRBJ2-1; TCRdb outputs TRBD2, but without DNA this stays unchecked. Germline V lookup: CDR1 SGHNT, CDR2 YENEEA. The CDR3 consists of 12 residues. CDR3: CASSRSGIEQFF. Full variable domain (rest looked up from reference TRBV11-3 and TRBJ2-1): EAGVVQSPRYKIIEKKQPVAFWCNPISGHNTLYWYLQNLGQGPELLIRYENEEAVDDSQLPKDRFSAERLKGVDSTLKIQPAELGDSAVYLCASSRSGIEQFFGPGTRLTVL.

The chain couples TRBV29-1 to TRBJ2-2; TCRdb reports TRBD2, a call that lacks DNA to check it against. The CDR3 covers 15 residues. Germline V lookup: CDR1 SQVTM, CDR2 ANQGSEA. The chain's CDR3 is CSVSGLAGAVGELFF.

The rearrangement links TRBV5-1 to TRBJ2-1; TCRdb picks TRBD1, but there is no DNA to check that call. The germline gives CDR1 SGHRS, CDR2 YFSETQ. CDR3 length equals 13 residues. CDR3 loop: CASSLGDRDEQFF.